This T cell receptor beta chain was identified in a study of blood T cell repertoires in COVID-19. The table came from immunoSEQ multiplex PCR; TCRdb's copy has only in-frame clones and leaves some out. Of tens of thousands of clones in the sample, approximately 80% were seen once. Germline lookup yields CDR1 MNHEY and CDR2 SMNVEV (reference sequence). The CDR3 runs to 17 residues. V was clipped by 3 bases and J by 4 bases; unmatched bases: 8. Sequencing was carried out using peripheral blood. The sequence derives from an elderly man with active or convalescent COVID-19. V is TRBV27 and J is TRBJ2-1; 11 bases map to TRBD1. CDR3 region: CASSLDRGPPPYNEQFF. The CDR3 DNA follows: TGTGCCAGCAGTTTGGACAGGGGGCCTCCTCCATACAATGAGCAGTTCTTC.